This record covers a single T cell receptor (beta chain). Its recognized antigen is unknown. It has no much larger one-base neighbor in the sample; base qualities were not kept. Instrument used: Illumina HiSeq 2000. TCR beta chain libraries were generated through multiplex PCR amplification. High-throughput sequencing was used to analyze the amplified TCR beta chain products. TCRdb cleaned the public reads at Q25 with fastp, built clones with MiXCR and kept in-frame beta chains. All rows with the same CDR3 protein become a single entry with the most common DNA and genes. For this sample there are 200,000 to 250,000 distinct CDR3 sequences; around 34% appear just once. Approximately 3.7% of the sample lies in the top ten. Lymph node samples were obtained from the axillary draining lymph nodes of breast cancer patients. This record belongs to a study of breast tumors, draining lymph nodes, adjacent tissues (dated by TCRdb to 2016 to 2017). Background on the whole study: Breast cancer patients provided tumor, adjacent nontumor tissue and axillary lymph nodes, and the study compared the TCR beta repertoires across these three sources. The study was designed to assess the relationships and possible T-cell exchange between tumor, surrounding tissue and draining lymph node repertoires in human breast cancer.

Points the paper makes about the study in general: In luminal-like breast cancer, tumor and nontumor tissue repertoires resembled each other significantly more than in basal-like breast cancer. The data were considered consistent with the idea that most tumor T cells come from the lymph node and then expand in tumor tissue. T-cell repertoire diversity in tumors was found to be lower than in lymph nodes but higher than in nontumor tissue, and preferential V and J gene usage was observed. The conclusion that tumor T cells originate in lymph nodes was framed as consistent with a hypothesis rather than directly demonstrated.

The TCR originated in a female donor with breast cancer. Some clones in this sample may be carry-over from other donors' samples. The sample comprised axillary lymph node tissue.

The CDR3: CASSSTGGIQYF. The DNA sequence is TGTGCCAGCAGCTCGACTGGGGGGATCCAGTACTTC. This chain joins TRBV7-8 to TRBJ2-5, and TRBD2 may be the D gene, going by 6 matching bases. CDR1 and CDR2 were assigned from the germline V gene as SGHVS and FQNEAQ. Spanning cysteine to phenylalanine, the CDR3 consists of 12 amino acids. The DNA shown is the 36-base CDR3, in frame from base 1. Deletion took 4 bases off V and 10 bases off J, with a span of 13 bases between the germline ends.